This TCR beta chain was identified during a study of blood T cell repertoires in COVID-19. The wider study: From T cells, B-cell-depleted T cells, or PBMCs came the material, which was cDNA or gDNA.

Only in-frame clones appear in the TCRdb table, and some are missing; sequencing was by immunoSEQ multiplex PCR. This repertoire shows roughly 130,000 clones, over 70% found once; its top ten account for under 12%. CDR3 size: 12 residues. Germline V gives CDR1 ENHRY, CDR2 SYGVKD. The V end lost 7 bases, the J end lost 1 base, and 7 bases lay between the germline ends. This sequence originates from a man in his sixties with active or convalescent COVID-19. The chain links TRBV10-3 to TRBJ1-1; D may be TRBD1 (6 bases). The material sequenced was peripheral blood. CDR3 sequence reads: CAIKGGNTEAFF. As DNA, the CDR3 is TGTGCCATCAAAGGGGGGAACACTGAAGCTTTCTTT.